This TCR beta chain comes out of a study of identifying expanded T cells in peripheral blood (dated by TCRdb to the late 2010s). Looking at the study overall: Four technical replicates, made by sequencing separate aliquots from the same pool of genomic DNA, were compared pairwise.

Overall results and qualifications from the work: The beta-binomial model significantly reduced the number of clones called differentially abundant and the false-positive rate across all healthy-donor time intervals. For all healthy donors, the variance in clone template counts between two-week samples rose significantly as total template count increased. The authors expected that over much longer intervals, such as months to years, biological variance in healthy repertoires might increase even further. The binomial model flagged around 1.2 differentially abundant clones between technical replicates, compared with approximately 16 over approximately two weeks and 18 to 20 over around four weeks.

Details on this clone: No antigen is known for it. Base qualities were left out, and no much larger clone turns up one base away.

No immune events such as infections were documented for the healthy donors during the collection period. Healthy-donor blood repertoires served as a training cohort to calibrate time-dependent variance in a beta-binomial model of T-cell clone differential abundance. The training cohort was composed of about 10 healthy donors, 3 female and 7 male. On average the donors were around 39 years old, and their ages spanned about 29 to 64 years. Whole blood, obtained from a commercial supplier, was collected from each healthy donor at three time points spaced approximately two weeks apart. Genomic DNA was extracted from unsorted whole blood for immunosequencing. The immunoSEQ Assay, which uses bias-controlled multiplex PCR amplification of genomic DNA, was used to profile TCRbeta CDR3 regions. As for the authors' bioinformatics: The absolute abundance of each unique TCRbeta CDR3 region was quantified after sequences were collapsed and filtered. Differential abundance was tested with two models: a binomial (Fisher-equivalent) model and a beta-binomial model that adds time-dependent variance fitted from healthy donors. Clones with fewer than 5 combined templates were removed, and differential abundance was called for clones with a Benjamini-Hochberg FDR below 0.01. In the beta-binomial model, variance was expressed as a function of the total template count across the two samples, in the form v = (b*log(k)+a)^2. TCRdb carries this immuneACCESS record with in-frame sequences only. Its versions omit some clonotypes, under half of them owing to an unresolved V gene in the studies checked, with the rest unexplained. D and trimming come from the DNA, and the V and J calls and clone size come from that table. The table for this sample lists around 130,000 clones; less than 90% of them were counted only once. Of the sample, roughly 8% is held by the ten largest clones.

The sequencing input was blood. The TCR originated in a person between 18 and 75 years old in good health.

CDR3 loop: CASKRGGDPPYEQYF. The bases read TGTGCCAGCAAAAGAGGGGGAGATCCCCCCTACGAGCAGTACTTC. Rearrangement joined TRBV6-5 to TRBJ2-7; the best D guess is TRBD1, with 6 bases matching. The CDR3 goes from the cysteine to the phenylalanine over 15 residues. The DNA shown is the 45-base CDR3, in frame from base 1. CDR1 and CDR2 (MNHEY, SVGAGI) derive from the germline V gene. V is pared back by 7 bases and J by 2 bases, with 18 bases lying between the germline termini.